One and the same sample provided the 4 T cell receptor beta chains below, sequenced in a study of early T cells in non-severe SARS-CoV-2 infection. MiXCR, applied by TCRdb to the 5' RACE reads, yields one record per CDR3 protein. This sample carries tens of thousands of distinct CDR3 sequences, around 18% of them seen once, and the ten largest clones take about 8.4%. This material consisted of whole blood, taken at baseline. These TCRs come from an adult who was a healthcare worker with PCR-confirmed SARS-CoV-2 infection or an uninfected control (not recorded which).

The table lists this clonotype with a few counts. This sequence joins TRBV7-2 and TRBJ2-5; no reliable D call. Germline assignment: CDR1 SGHTA and CDR2 FQGNSA. Between the trimmed V and J ends, which lost 5 bases and 4 bases, there was a span of 14 bases. CDR3 length: 14 residues. CDR3 region: CASSPAVERETQYF. As DNA, the CDR3 is TGTGCCAGCAGCCCCGCGGTGGAGCGAGAGACCCAGTACTTC. Complete variable domain (other parts from reference TRBV7-2 and TRBJ2-5): GAGVSQSPSNKVTEKGKDVELRCDPISGHTALYWYRQSLGQGLEFLIYFQGNSAPDKSGLPSDRFSAERTGGSVSTLTIQRTQQEDSAVYLCASSPAVERETQYFGPGTRLLVL.

The chain recombines TRBV21-1 with TRBJ1-5. TRBV21-1 is flagged as a pseudogene. The CDR3 covers 10 residues. This chain's CDR3 is CASSVKPQHF. The CDR3 DNA follows: TGTGCCAGCAGCGTTAAGCCCCAGCATTTT.

This clonotype turned up a few times. The chain joins TRBV20-1 to TRBJ1-1; D not certain. CDR1 is DFQATT, CDR2 SNEGSKA, per germline (reference sequence). Trimming removed 0 bases from V and 1 base from J, with 27 bases in between. There are 20 residues in the CDR3. CDR3 DNA sequence: TGCAGTGCTAGAGATCTTTCTATATTCTTCTACGGGCCGAAGAACACTGAAGCTTTCTTT. The encoded protein is CSARDLSIFFYGPKNTEAFF.

This clonotype came up a few times. This chain joins TRBV7-9 and TRBJ2-3; maybe TRBD2 (7 bases). The V and J ends lost 4 bases and 0 bases respectively, with 17 bases between them. This CDR3 contains 17 residues. Germline assignment: CDR1 SEHNR and CDR2 FQNEAQ (reference sequence). The CDR3 here is CASSSSSGGFSTDTQYF. In DNA form, the CDR3 reads TGTGCCAGCAGCTCCTCCTCGGGGGGCTTTAGCACAGATACGCAGTATTTT.